This T cell receptor beta chain was sequenced in a study of radiotherapy plus CTLA-4 blockade in lung cancer. Study-wide results and caveats: Some TCR clones had been derived from tumors. These clones expanded in peripheral blood after radiotherapy plus ipilimumab.

Germline CDR1 and CDR2: SNHLY and FYNNEI. The CDR3 sequence is 14 residues long. V dropped 7 bases and J dropped 15; count of bases not matched to a gene: 11. Profiled with immunoSEQ multiplex PCR; TCRdb holds only in-frame clones, not every one. The data show roughly 80,000 clones, roughly 79% seen once. Patients with chemo-refractory metastatic non-small-cell lung cancer received focal radiation plus CTLA-4 blockade with ipilimumab. Notes on this clone: The antigen is not known.

V gene TRBV2 combines with J gene TRBJ2-1; 14 bases are a match to TRBD2. This specimen consisted of peripheral blood, obtained from a patient treated with radiotherapy plus ipilimumab. The receptor comes from a human donor with non-small cell lung cancer who had a partial response to radiotherapy plus ipilimumab. Some clones in this sample may be carry-over from other donors' samples. CDR3: CASIVQRTSGRWFF. CDR3 sequence (DNA): TGTGCCAGCATTGTCCAACGGACTAGCGGGAGGTGGTTCTTC.